Each of the 29 T cell receptor beta chains below was sequenced from the same sample in a study of T cell responses to AZD1222 COVID-19 vaccine. Using immunoSEQ multiplex PCR, the repertoire was profiled, and TCRdb retains in-frame clones only, with some absent. The repertoire holds over 150,000 clones, roughly 88% seen once, with 0.49% in the top ten. This material consisted of peripheral blood, taken on day 0 of AZD1222 vaccination. Every receptor here comes from an adult in good health.

This chain links TRBV7-3 with TRBJ2-2, with 9 positions matching TRBD1. Trimming cost V 5 bases and J 4 bases; bases outside gene matches: 5. CDR1 is SGHTA, CDR2 FQGTGA, per germline. CDR3 length: 15 amino acids. The DNA of the CDR3 is TGTGCCAGCAGCATGGGACAGGGACCCACCGGGGAGCTGTTTTTT. This translates into CASSMGQGPTGELFF.

The chain combines TRBV7-8 with TRBJ1-1, with TRBD1 matching 10 bases. The CDR3 has 14 residues. With 4 bases clipped from V and 3 bases from J, the junction kept 2 bases outside the gene matches. Germline assignment: CDR1 SGHVS and CDR2 FQNEAQ. The CDR3 DNA reads TGTGCCAGCAGCTCGGGACAGGGGTACACTGAAGCTTTCTTT. Translated: CASSSGQGYTEAFF.

The gene calls are TRBV18 and TRBJ1-6, with TRBD1 matching 7 bases. Germline V gene sequence: CDR1 KGHSH, CDR2 LQKENI. Trimming at V came to 5 bases and at J to 9 bases, leaving 7 bases not matched to a gene. The CDR3 spans 14 residues. The CDR3 loop is CASSGTGVGSPLHF. The DNA for the CDR3 is TGTGCCAGCTCAGGCACAGGGGTGGGTTCACCCCTCCACTTT.

The chain uses TRBV30 and TRBJ2-1; 8 nucleotides line up with TRBD2. From germline, CDR1 is GTSNPN and CDR2 SVGIG (reference sequence). This CDR3 spans 17 amino acids. V lost 0 bases to trimming and J lost 4 bases; unmatched junction nucleotides: 11. The DNA for the CDR3 is TGTGCCTGGAGTGTACTCTTGGAACTAGCGGATTACAATGAGCAGTTCTTC. Amino acids: CAWSVLLELADYNEQFF.

CDR3 nucleotides: TGTGCCAGCAGCTTCTCAGCGGGAGGGACCTACAATGAGCAGTTCTTC. It is translated as CASSFSAGGTYNEQFF. The V gene is TRBV11-3, the J gene TRBJ2-1; 10 bases line up with TRBD2. Germline CDR1 SGHNT, CDR2 YENEEA. V gave up 3 bases and J gave up 2 bases; unmatched junction bases: 4. This CDR3 is built from 16 residues. The variable domain in full, with the rest retrieved from reference TRBV11-3 and TRBJ2-1, is EAGVVQSPRYKIIEKKQPVAFWCNPISGHNTLYWYLQNLGQGPELLIRYENEEAVDDSQLPKDRFSAERLKGVDSTLKIQPAELGDSAVYLCASSFSAGGTYNEQFFGPGTRLTVL.

This rearrangement joins TRBV9 to TRBJ2-7; 10 nucleotides line up with TRBD2. Germline V gene data show CDR1 as SGDLS and CDR2 as YYNGEE. The length of the CDR3 is 14 residues. Losses at the gene ends were 4 bases for V and 3 bases for J; bases not matched to a gene: 4. The CDR3 region has the DNA TGTGCCAGCAGCCCTGGGACTAGCGACTACGAGCAGTACTTC. This codes for CASSPGTSDYEQYF.

The J gene is TRBJ1-3, the V gene TRBV24-1; TRBD1 matches 7 bases. CDR3 length: 17 amino acids. The ends lost 3 bases at V and 2 bases at J; junction bases unmatched: 9. Germline lookup yields CDR1 KGHDR and CDR2 SFDVKD. The CDR3 loop reads CATSDAIQGQPGNTIYF. CDR3 DNA: TGTGCCACCAGTGATGCCATACAGGGACAGCCTGGAAACACCATATATTTT.

This clone has just one count. The chain employs TRBV28 and TRBJ1-2, with unresolved D. Trimming stripped 5 bases from V and 2 bases from J, with 12 bases between. The germline V gene has CDR1 MDHEN and CDR2 SYDVKM. The CDR3 covers 14 residues. Here the CDR3 reads CASSVALANYGYTF. The DNA of the CDR3 is TGTGCCAGCAGTGTGGCCCTGGCCAACTATGGCTACACCTTC.

The chain couples TRBV15 to TRBJ2-7; no firm D call. Germline CDR1 and CDR2: LNHNV and YYDKDF (reference sequence). V lost 5 bases and J lost 5, with 13 bases in between. The length of the CDR3 is 13 residues. CDR3: CATSVLEANEQYF. CDR3 sequence (DNA): TGTGCCACCAGCGTGCTCGAGGCCAACGAGCAGTACTTC.

The V call is TRBV9, the J call TRBJ2-3; no clear D gene. Per the germline V gene, CDR1 is SGDLS and CDR2 is YYNGEE. The CDR3 spans 15 residues. V dropped 3 bases and J dropped 1 base, with 12 bases sitting between them. CDR3 sequence (DNA): TGTGCCAGCAGCGAGGGTGGGCATGGCACAGATACGCAGTATTTT. This gives the protein CASSEGGHGTDTQYF.

This clone was observed a single time. The V call is TRBV30, the J call TRBJ2-3; TRBD1 might be the D (6 bases). V lost 2 bases to trimming and J lost 10 bases, with 16 bases between them. Germline V gene data show CDR1 as GTSNPN and CDR2 as SVGIG (reference sequence). The CDR3 consists of 13 residues. The CDR3 nucleotides read TGTGCCTGGAGTAGACAGGAAAGGCAATCGCAGTATTTT. Protein: CAWSRQERQSQYF.

J is TRBJ1-6 and V is TRBV5-1; no clear D. The CDR3 runs to 13 residues. V was clipped by 4 bases and J by 3 bases, with 5 bases between them. Germline V gene sequence: CDR1 SGHRS, CDR2 YFSETQ. The CDR3 protein is CASSRDYNSPLHF. The CDR3, as DNA: TGCGCCAGCAGCCGGGACTATAATTCACCCCTCCACTTT.

The rearrangement uses TRBV28 and TRBJ1-5, with 9 bases identical to TRBD1. The CDR3 extends over 14 amino acids. Looked up from germline, CDR1 is MDHEN and CDR2 is SYDVKM. Losses at the gene ends were 8 bases for V and 9 bases for J; bases not matched to a gene: 11. The CDR3 sequence: CASRTGGAFRPQHF. The CDR3, as DNA: TGTGCCAGCCGAACAGGGGGCGCCTTTCGGCCCCAGCATTTT.

The chain links TRBV30 to TRBJ2-7, with TRBD1 matching 7 bases. V shed 3 bases, J shed 3 bases, and the junction held 11 bases outside the gene matches. In germline, CDR1 is GTSNPN, CDR2 SVGIG (reference sequence). The CDR3 extends over 15 amino acids. The CDR3, as DNA: TGTGCCTGGAGGTCCCTTAGACAGGGCTACTACGAGCAGTACTTC. It translates to CAWRSLRQGYYEQYF.

V usage is TRBV19 and J usage is TRBJ2-7; 11 nucleotides align to TRBD2. With V trimmed by 1 base and J by 5 bases, 4 bases remained unmatched. This CDR3 has 15 residues. Germline lookup yields CDR1 LNHDA and CDR2 SQIVND (reference sequence). The CDR3 nucleotides are TGTGCCAGTAGTATAGCCTCTAGCGGGGGGAACGAGCAGTACTTC. Translated: CASSIASSGGNEQYF.

Points on this clone: One junction end does not reproduce the germline sequence, and a read error may be involved. This rearrangement joins TRBV19 to TRBJ1-2; a weak D match, TRBD1 (6 bases). Germline assignment: CDR1 LNHDA and CDR2 SQIVND (reference sequence). This CDR3 is 16 amino acids long. CDR3 amino acids: CASSMAGATGDYRYTF. CDR3 in DNA: TGTGCCAGTAGTATGGCAGGGGCAACAGGTGACTATCGCTACACCTTC.

This rearrangement joins TRBV6-5 to TRBJ2-7, with 9 bases lining up with TRBD2. The CDR3 spans 15 residues. The germline gives CDR1 MNHEY, CDR2 SVGAGI. Trimming at V came to 5 bases and at J to 4 bases, leaving 9 bases not matched to a gene. DNA of the CDR3: TGTGCCAGCAGTATATCTAGCGGGGCTCCTTACGAGCAGTACTTC. This translates into CASSISSGAPYEQYF.

This clone was seen once. This chain connects TRBV6-2 or TRBV6-3 to TRBJ2-4; 7 bases fit TRBD1. Germline V gene lookup returns CDR1 MNHEY and CDR2 SVGEGT. The junction had 9 bases not matched to a gene; V was cut back by 4 bases and J by 0 bases. The CDR3 contains 17 residues. CDR3 sequence (DNA): TGTGCCAGCAGTTCGGGACAGACGTTACTAGCCAAAAACATTCAGTACTTC. Amino acid sequence: CASSSGQTLLAKNIQYF.

The gene calls are TRBV6-6 and TRBJ1-5, with D maybe TRBD1 (5 bases). CDR1 MNHNY and CDR2 SVGAGI come from the germline V gene (reference sequence). CDR3 length: 15 residues. V lost 0 bases to trimming and J lost 4 bases, with 10 bases between them. The CDR3 bases are TGTGCCAGCAGTTACTCGACTGGGGCGAATCAGCCCCAGCATTTT. Translation gives CASSYSTGANQPQHF.

The V gene is TRBV7-9, the J gene TRBJ2-7; D gene ambiguous. Looked up from germline, CDR1 is SEHNR and CDR2 is FQNEAQ (reference sequence). V was shortened by 1 base and J by 2 bases, with 12 bases between the two germline ends. This CDR3 spans 15 amino acids. CDR3 bases: TGTGCCAGCAGCTTAGGAGGATGGGAAACCTACGAGCAGTACTTC. Its protein is CASSLGGWETYEQYF.

This clone was found once. The V gene is TRBV27, the J gene TRBJ1-4, with 9 bases lining up with TRBD1. The CDR3 is made up of 16 amino acids. CDR1 is MNHEY and CDR2 is SMNVEV in the germline V gene (reference sequence). The V segment lost 5 bases and the J segment 7 bases; nucleotides outside the gene matches: 11. This chain's CDR3 is CASSNPTGGVSEKLFF. CDR3 bases: TGTGCCAGCAGTAACCCGACAGGGGGGGTTAGTGAAAAACTGTTTTTT.

The chain is built from TRBV6-5 and TRBJ2-2; the match to TRBD1 covers 10 bases. This CDR3 spans 15 amino acids. Trimming removed 6 bases from V and 4 bases from J; junction bases left unmatched: 5. Germline CDR1 reads MNHEY; CDR2 reads SVGAGI. This chain's CDR3 is CASSTRDRGTGELFF. The CDR3 DNA reads as TGTGCCAGCAGCACCAGGGACAGGGGCACCGGGGAGCTGTTTTTT.

CDR3 region: CASSTGRGGKDYGYTF. CDR3 nucleotide sequence: TGTGCCAGCAGCACAGGCCGTGGGGGGAAAGACTATGGCTACACCTTC. The V call is TRBV7-2, the J call TRBJ1-2, with D tentatively TRBD1 (5 bases). The CDR3 contains 16 residues. The V and J ends lost 5 bases and 3 bases respectively, with 19 bases between them. Per germline, CDR1 SGHTA and CDR2 FQGNSA.

The chain combines TRBV30 with TRBJ2-3; TRBD2 matches 8 bases. Trimming at V came to 7 bases and at J to 5 bases, leaving 8 bases not matched to a gene. Germline-derived CDR1 and CDR2 are GTSNPN and SVGIG (reference sequence). CDR3 length: 13 residues. The CDR3 reads CASIAGPGDTQYF. The CDR3 nucleotides read TGTGCCTCAATAGCGGGGCCGGGAGATACGCAGTATTTT.

The V gene is TRBV2, the J gene TRBJ2-7, with D possibly being TRBD1 (6 bases). The germline CDR1 and CDR2 sequences are SNHLY and FYNNEI. V shed 0 bases and J shed 1 base, with 19 bases lying between them. CDR3 length equals 18 residues. The CDR3, as DNA: TGTGCCAGCAGTGAAGCGCTGGCAAGGGGGACACCTTCCTACGAGCAGTACTTC. Protein product: CASSEALARGTPSYEQYF.

The chain has TRBV6-4 and TRBJ2-2; 9 bases align to TRBD1. The CDR3 covers 14 residues. V lost 6 bases, J lost 5 bases, and 4 bases stayed unmatched. Germline CDR1 MRHNA, CDR2 SNTAGT. The CDR3 DNA reads TGTGCCAGCAGATACGACAGGGGGACCGGGGAGCTGTTTTTT. Amino acids: CASRYDRGTGELFF.

This clone appeared once. The chain carries TRBV5-1 and TRBJ2-7; 8 bases match TRBD1. This CDR3 has 14 residues. V shed 5 bases and J 3 bases; nucleotides not matched to a gene: 7. Germline CDR1 is SGHRS and CDR2 is YFSETQ. The CDR3 spells CASRDRASSYEQYF. The CDR3 DNA sequence: TGCGCCAGCAGGGACAGGGCTTCCAGCTACGAGCAGTACTTC.

The chain is built from TRBV5-1 and TRBJ2-1, with TRBD2 identical over 14 bases. CDR1 SGHRS and CDR2 YFSETQ come from the germline V gene. J gave up 8 bases and V 2 bases, and 12 bases lay outside the gene matches. The CDR3 has 18 residues. DNA for the CDR3: TGCGCCAGCAGCTTCCCCGGGACTAGCGGGAGTAAAATCGATGAGCAGTTCTTC. Residues: CASSFPGTSGSKIDEQFF.

The rearrangement joins TRBV2 to TRBJ1-2; TRBD1 matches 11 bases. Germline-derived CDR1 and CDR2 are SNHLY and FYNNEI. The CDR3 loop spans 17 amino acids. After removal of 4 bases from V and 4 bases from J, the junction contained 11 bases not matched to a gene. CDR3 residues: CASSGTGGARDAYGYTF. The DNA for the CDR3 is TGTGCCAGCAGTGGGACAGGGGGCGCGCGGGATGCCTATGGCTACACCTTC.